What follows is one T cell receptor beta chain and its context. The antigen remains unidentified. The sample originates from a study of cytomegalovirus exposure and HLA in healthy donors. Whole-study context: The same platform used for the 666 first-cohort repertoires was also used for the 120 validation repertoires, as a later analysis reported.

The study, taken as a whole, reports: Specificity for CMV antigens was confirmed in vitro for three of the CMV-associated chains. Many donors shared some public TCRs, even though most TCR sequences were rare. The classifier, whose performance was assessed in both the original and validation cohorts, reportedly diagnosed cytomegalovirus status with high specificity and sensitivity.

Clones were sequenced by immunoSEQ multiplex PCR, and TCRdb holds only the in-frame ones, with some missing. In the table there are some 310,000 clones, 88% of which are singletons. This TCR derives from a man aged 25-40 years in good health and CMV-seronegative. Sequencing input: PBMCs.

CDR3 bases: TGTGCCAGCAGTCCTGGGACTCCTCAGATGTGGGAGTACTTC. This encodes CASSPGTPQMWEYF. The J gene is TRBJ2-7, the V gene TRBV6-5; a weak D match, TRBD2 (6 bases). CDR1 is MNHEY and CDR2 is SVGAGI in the germline V gene. The V gene lost 5 bases and the J gene lost 11 bases, with 22 bases spanning the gap. This CDR3 has 14 amino acids.